This T cell receptor (beta chain) was retrieved from a study of blood T cells in healthy people across ages. Using a J-beta primer mix together with a sample-barcoded 5' primer, a second PCR was run for roughly 6 to 11 cycles. TCRdb called the 5' RACE reads again in MiXCR, with one record for every CDR3 protein. The top ten hold 35% to 40% of the sample, which has hundreds of thousands of distinct CDR3 sequences, 58% seen once. The sequence came from a man aged 60-69 years in good health. Sample: blood.

The CDR3 sequence: CASSQDGGFGGGTQYF. The CDR3 nucleotides read TGTGCCAGCAGCCAAGATGGGGGATTTGGGGGGGGGACCCAGTACTTC. The V and J genes are TRBV4-2 and TRBJ2-5; 7 nucleotides align to TRBD2. The length of the CDR3 is 16 residues. Trimming at V came to 0 bases and at J to 7 bases, leaving 11 bases not matched to a gene. Germline CDR1 reads LGHNA; CDR2 reads YNFKEQ.